The next 27 T cell receptor beta chains were all read from a single sample in a study of naive and memory T cell subsets. Whole-study results and caveats: A few larger clonotypes appeared in naive repertoires, especially CD8, possibly memory cells re-expressing CD45RA.

Their recognized antigens are unknown. The beta constant-region primer was an equimolar mix of two oligonucleotides covering TRBC1 and TRBC2. The ligated cDNA underwent four PCR rounds using SP2 and nested alpha and beta constant-region primers. TCRdb recomputed calls from the UMI-ligation and nested PCR reads with MiXCR, one row per CDR3 protein. Found here are 120,000 to 150,000 distinct CDR3 sequences, over 20% of them singletons; the top ten hold 0.085% to 0.11%. The source material was naive CD4+ T cells from blood. The receptors stem from a human donor in good health.

The rearrangement uses TRBV5-1 and TRBJ2-1, with D possibly TRBD2 on 6 matching bases. The CDR3 length is 14 residues. Germline CDR1 and CDR2: SGHRS and YFSETQ. Trimming cost V 4 bases and J 5 bases, with 13 bases left between them. The CDR3 bases are TGCGCCAGCAGCGGAGGGACTCGTGACAATGAGCAGTTCTTC. Residues: CASSGGTRDNEQFF.

This clonotype has just a few counts. J is TRBJ2-3 and V is TRBV12-3 or TRBV12-4; tentative D call: TRBD1 (5 bases). V shed 8 bases and J shed 5 bases, with 14 bases lying between them. The CDR3 runs to 13 residues. CDR3 in DNA: TGTGCCAGCCTTAAAGGGGCAATAGATACGCAGTATTTT. Its translation is CASLKGAIDTQYF.

Only a few counts were recorded for this clonotype. J is TRBJ2-2 and V is TRBV7-6; no clear D. Germline values: CDR1 SGHVS, CDR2 FNYEAQ. This CDR3 contains 14 residues. Trimming removed 2 bases at V and 4 bases at J, with 8 bases between. The CDR3 DNA sequence: TGTGCCAGCAGCTTAAGGTCCCGCACCGGGGAGCTGTTTTTT. Encoded protein: CASSLRSRTGELFF.

This clonotype was counted only a few times. The chain has TRBV20-1 and TRBJ2-1; D is uncertain. Deletions cut 4 bases from V and 0 bases from J, with 10 bases between. The CDR3 has 14 residues. Per germline, CDR1 DFQATT and CDR2 SNEGSKA (reference sequence). CDR3 region: CSATTLSSYNEQFF. The CDR3 DNA is TGCAGTGCTACGACTCTAAGCTCCTACAATGAGCAGTTCTTC.

This clonotype was counted many times. Here the CDR3 DNA reads TGTGCCAGCAAGAAAGGCTCCTTCGTTAGCGATACGCAGTATTTT. Protein sequence: CASKKGSFVSDTQYF. The gene calls are TRBV27 and TRBJ2-3; D is ambiguous. This CDR3 spans 15 amino acids. Germline V gives CDR1 MNHEY, CDR2 SMNVEV (reference sequence). Trimming took 7 bases from V and 6 from J, leaving 20 bases between them.

This clonotype turned up a few times. The CDR3 coding sequence is TGTGCCAGCAGCCAACTGACTGACTACGAGCAGTACTTC. It encodes CASSQLTDYEQYF. The V gene is TRBV14, the J gene TRBJ2-7; D gene uncertain. The CDR3 is 13 residues long. Germline CDR1 and CDR2: SGHDN and FVKESK. V was cut by 2 bases and J by 3 bases, with 8 bases left in between.

Points on this clonotype: An end of the junction differs from the germline gene, which may be a read error. This chain connects TRBV14 to TRBJ1-6; TRBD1 matches at 9 bases. Germline V lookup: CDR1 SGHDN, CDR2 FVKESK. The CDR3 has 13 amino acids. The CDR3 spells CATSTGGFSPLHF. The CDR3 bases are TGTGCCACCAGCACAGGGGGCTTTTCACCCCTCCACTTT.

The chain combines TRBV28 with TRBJ2-2, with 8 positions matching TRBD1. The CDR3 totals 15 residues. J was trimmed by 6 bases and V by 4 bases; bases with no gene match: 7. CDR1 MDHEN and CDR2 SYDVKM come from the germline V gene. The chain's CDR3 is CASSSGDRRAGELFF. The CDR3 coding sequence is TGTGCCAGCAGTTCCGGGGACAGGAGGGCCGGGGAGCTGTTTTTT.

This clonotype has only a few counts. The chain uses TRBV6-5 and TRBJ2-7; a possible D gene is TRBD2 (6 bases). The germline gives CDR1 MNHEY, CDR2 SVGAGI. The CDR3 is made up of 16 amino acids. V lost 6 bases, J lost 4 bases, and 22 bases lay in between. CDR3 in DNA: TGTGCCAGCAGGCCCTCTCTAGGGGCGGGAAGGTACGAGCAGTACTTC. It specifies CASRPSLGAGRYEQYF.

Remarks on this clonotype: One junction end disagrees with the germline gene, perhaps due to a read error. The rearrangement links TRBV30 to TRBJ2-1; a possible D gene is TRBD1 (7 bases). Germline V CDR1 and CDR2: GTSNPN, SVGIG (reference sequence). The CDR3 is 15 residues long. CDR3 DNA: TGTGCCAGGAGGGGGCCGGCGGGGTCCTACAATGAGCAGTTCTTC. Translating gives CARRGPAGSYNEQFF. Full variable domain (outside the CDR3, taken from reference TRBV30 and TRBJ2-1): SQTIHQWPATLVQPVGSPLSLECTVEGTSNPNLYWYRQAAGRGLQLLFYSVGIGQISSEVPQNLSASRPQDRQFILSSKKLLLSDSGFYLCARRGPAGSYNEQFFGPGTRLTVL.

The V call is TRBV28, the J call TRBJ1-6, with 7 positions matching TRBD1. Looked up from germline, CDR1 is MDHEN and CDR2 is SYDVKM. CDR3 length: 18 residues. The trim removed 4 bases at V and 0 bases at J, leaving 9 bases unmatched. CDR3 DNA sequence: TGTGCCAGCAGTTACAGTACCAGGGGGAGCTCCTATAATTCACCCCTCCACTTT. It encodes CASSYSTRGSSYNSPLHF.

The chain combines TRBV18 with TRBJ2-6; the D is unclear. In germline, CDR1 is KGHSH, CDR2 LQKENI. Trimming shortened V by 4 bases and J by 6 bases, and 7 bases separated the two germline ends. The CDR3 sequence is 13 residues long. The chain's CDR3 is CASSLELANVLTF. The DNA for the CDR3 is TGTGCCAGCTCACTAGAACTGGCCAACGTCCTGACTTTC.

The V call is TRBV7-2, the J call TRBJ1-2; no clear D. V lost 1 base, J lost 0 bases, and 15 bases lay in between. The germline V gene encodes CDR1 SGHTA and CDR2 FQGNSA. The CDR3 is made up of 17 amino acids. CDR3 sequence reads: CASSLEWARTTNYGYTF. Here the CDR3 DNA reads TGTGCCAGCAGCTTAGAGTGGGCCAGGACCACTAACTATGGCTACACCTTC.

The chain recombines TRBV28 with TRBJ2-3; 8 positions match TRBD2. Germline CDR1 MDHEN, CDR2 SYDVKM. With 6 bases clipped from V and 8 bases from J, the junction kept 13 bases outside the gene matches. The CDR3 consists of 15 residues. The CDR3 bases are TGTGCCAGCAGGGAAAGCGGGAGACCGTCTCGTACGCAGTATTTT. Protein: CASRESGRPSRTQYF.

This clonotype turned up a few times. The chain is built from TRBV28 and TRBJ1-1; D is uncertain. With 6 bases removed from V and 3 bases from J, the gap between germline ends came to 11 bases. Per germline, CDR1 MDHEN and CDR2 SYDVKM. This CDR3 is 13 amino acids long. CDR3 amino acids: CASSPGPYTEAFF. The CDR3 DNA sequence: TGTGCCAGCAGCCCCGGGCCATACACTGAAGCTTTCTTT.

This clonotype was seen a handful of times. The rearrangement joins TRBV7-9 to TRBJ2-1; 12 bases align to TRBD2. CDR3 length: 19 residues. With 4 bases clipped from V and 5 bases from J, the junction kept 15 bases outside the gene matches. Germline V gene lookup returns CDR1 SEHNR and CDR2 FQNEAQ (reference sequence). CDR3 loop: CASSSRTSGDVRKDNEQFF. In DNA, the CDR3 is TGTGCCAGCAGCTCGCGGACTAGCGGGGACGTTAGAAAGGACAATGAGCAGTTCTTC.

The rearrangement joins TRBV28 to TRBJ2-7; TRBD1 might be the D (5 bases). The CDR3 runs to 16 residues. The V end was cut by 6 bases, the J end by 0 bases, with 18 bases between. Germline V lookup: CDR1 MDHEN, CDR2 SYDVKM. The CDR3 loop is CASRGLGARSSYEQYF. CDR3 coding DNA: TGTGCCAGCAGGGGGCTGGGCGCTCGGAGCTCCTACGAGCAGTACTTC.

This chain joins TRBV11-2 and TRBJ2-1; a weak D match, TRBD2 (5 bases). The CDR3 runs 14 residues. The germline V gene has CDR1 SGHAT and CDR2 FQNNGV. V dropped 1 base and J dropped 9 bases, with 13 bases sitting between them. CDR3 DNA: TGTGCCAGCAGCTTAGCTAGCCGCTGGGGTGAGCAGTTCTTC. Translation gives CASSLASRWGEQFF.

This clonotype has a handful of counts. V is TRBV29-1 and J is TRBJ1-1; 7 bases are shared with TRBD1. Germline CDR1 and CDR2: SQVTM and ANQGSEA. V lost 6 bases to trimming and J lost 0 bases; unmatched junction nucleotides: 4. The CDR3 loop spans 13 amino acids. The CDR3: CSVLDRVNTEAFF. DNA of the CDR3: TGCAGCGTCTTAGACAGGGTGAACACTGAAGCTTTCTTT.

This clonotype was detected a few times. V gene TRBV28 combines with J gene TRBJ2-6; D gene uncertain. Germline-derived CDR1 and CDR2 are MDHEN and SYDVKM. V lost 5 bases, J lost 0 bases, and 11 bases lay in between. The CDR3 is 16 amino acids. For the CDR3, the DNA is TGTGCCAGCAGTCCTCCCGAGAGCTCTGGGGCCAACGTCCTGACTTTC. This gives the protein CASSPPESSGANVLTF.

This chain connects TRBV7-2 to TRBJ2-1; TRBD2 aligns across 8 bases. CDR3 length: 15 amino acids. J gave up 9 bases and V 5 bases, and 12 bases lay outside the gene matches. Germline assignment: CDR1 SGHTA and CDR2 FQGNSA. The CDR3 DNA reads TGTGCCAGCAGCCCATATAGCGGGACTCGCACTGAGCAGTTCTTC. It specifies CASSPYSGTRTEQFF. Based on the CDR3 plus reference TRBV7-2 and TRBJ2-1, the full variable domain is GAGVSQSPSNKVTEKGKDVELRCDPISGHTALYWYRQSLGQGLEFLIYFQGNSAPDKSGLPSDRFSAERTGGSVSTLTIQRTQQEDSAVYLCASSPYSGTRTEQFFGPGTRLTVL.

The CDR3, as DNA: TGTGCCAGCAGGGTCGGGACTACCTCCTACAATGAGCAGTTCTTC. Protein product: CASRVGTTSYNEQFF. The chain links TRBV12-3 or TRBV12-4 to TRBJ2-1; 7 bases fit TRBD2. CDR3 length: 15 amino acids. The V and J ends lost 6 bases and 0 bases, in that order; junction bases with no gene match: 5.

The J gene is TRBJ2-3, the V gene TRBV9; D is perhaps TRBD2 (5 bases). Germline V CDR1 and CDR2: SGDLS, YYNGEE. The V and J ends lost 3 bases and 1 base respectively, with 6 bases between them. This CDR3 spans 13 amino acids. The CDR3 loop reads CASSGTRTDTQYF. The CDR3 nucleotides read TGTGCCAGCAGCGGGACTCGCACAGATACGCAGTATTTT.

The chain has TRBV6-6 and TRBJ1-5, with no clear D. V lost 5 bases, J lost 4 bases, and 12 bases lay in between. CDR1 MNHNY and CDR2 SVGAGI come from the germline V gene (reference sequence). CDR3 length: 14 residues. Written as DNA, the CDR3 is TGTGCCAGCAGTCCCTTGGTTGGTAATCAGCCCCAGCATTTT. Its translation is CASSPLVGNQPQHF.

This clonotype was detected only a few times. The chain combines TRBV7-3 with TRBJ1-6; TRBD1 agrees at 10 bases. Trimming removed 2 bases from V and 8 bases from J; junction bases left unmatched: 6. The V gene's germline CDR1 is SGHTA and CDR2 FQGTGA. This CDR3 is built from 16 residues. CDR3 coding DNA: TGTGCCAGCAGCTTACGGGACAGGGGAACGGATTCACCCCTCCACTTT. Its translation is CASSLRDRGTDSPLHF.

This clonotype has a count of ten or more. The chain joins TRBV14 to TRBJ2-7; 8 nucleotides match TRBD2. Looked up from germline, CDR1 is SGHDN and CDR2 is FVKESK. Germline trimming cut 4 bases from V and 3 bases from J; bases unmatched to any gene: 5. The CDR3 extends over 14 amino acids. CDR3 in DNA: TGTGCCAGCAGCCTTCCGGGACTAGGCTACGAGCAGTACTTC. Residues: CASSLPGLGYEQYF.

V and J are TRBV29-1 and TRBJ2-7, with a weak D call TRBD1 (7 bases). The CDR3 consists of 13 residues. The germline V and J ends were trimmed by 6 bases and 3 bases, with 15 bases remaining between them. Germline-derived CDR1 and CDR2 are SQVTM and ANQGSEA. The CDR3 DNA follows: TGCAGCGTGGGGGGACAGCCTTTCTACGAGCAGTACTTC. It encodes CSVGGQPFYEQYF.